This T cell receptor (beta chain) derives from a study of beta chain features in type 1 diabetes. Overall study results and limits: PCR might favor shorter templates, but any such skew would affect patients and controls equally. Type 1 diabetes patients had TCRB CDR3s that were shorter (moderately but significantly so) in all four CD4+ subsets.

CD45RO/CCR7/CD25/CD127/CD95/CD27 sorting isolated CD4+ naive, central memory, regulatory and stem cell-like memory cells. Sequencing targeted expressed TCRB transcripts, as all isolated RNA had been reverse transcribed. Clones were read by immunoSEQ multiplex PCR, and TCRdb kept only the in-frame ones, dropping some. The repertoire includes 350,000 to 400,000 clones, about 16% of them detected once, and approximately 0.02% sits in the top ten. This clone was counted between two and nine times. Its antigen is unidentified. The receptor's source is a woman under 30 in good health. The specimen was naive CD4+ T cells from blood.

The CDR3 nucleotides are TGTGCCACCAGCAGACTCTTGCGGGATCTTGGCACAGATACGCAGTATTTT. Protein sequence: CATSRLLRDLGTDTQYF. The V gene is TRBV15, the J gene TRBJ2-3; D is possibly TRBD2 (6 bases). Germline CDR1 and CDR2: LNHNV and YYDKDF (reference sequence). V lost 2 bases, J lost 1 base, and 16 bases lay in between. The CDR3 extends over 17 amino acids.